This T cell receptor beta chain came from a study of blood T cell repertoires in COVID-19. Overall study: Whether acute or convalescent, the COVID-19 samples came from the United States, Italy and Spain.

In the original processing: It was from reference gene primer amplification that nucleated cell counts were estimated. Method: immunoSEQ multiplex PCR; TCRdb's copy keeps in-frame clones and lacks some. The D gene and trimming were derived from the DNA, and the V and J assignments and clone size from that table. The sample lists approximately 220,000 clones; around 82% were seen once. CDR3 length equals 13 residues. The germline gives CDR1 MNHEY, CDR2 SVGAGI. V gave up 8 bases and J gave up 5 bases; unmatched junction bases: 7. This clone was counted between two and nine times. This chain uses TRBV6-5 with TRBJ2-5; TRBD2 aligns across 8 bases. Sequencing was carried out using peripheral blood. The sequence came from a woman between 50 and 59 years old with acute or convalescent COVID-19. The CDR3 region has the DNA TGTGCCAGCGTTGCGGGGGGCTGGGAGACCCAGTACTTC. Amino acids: CASVAGGWETQYF.